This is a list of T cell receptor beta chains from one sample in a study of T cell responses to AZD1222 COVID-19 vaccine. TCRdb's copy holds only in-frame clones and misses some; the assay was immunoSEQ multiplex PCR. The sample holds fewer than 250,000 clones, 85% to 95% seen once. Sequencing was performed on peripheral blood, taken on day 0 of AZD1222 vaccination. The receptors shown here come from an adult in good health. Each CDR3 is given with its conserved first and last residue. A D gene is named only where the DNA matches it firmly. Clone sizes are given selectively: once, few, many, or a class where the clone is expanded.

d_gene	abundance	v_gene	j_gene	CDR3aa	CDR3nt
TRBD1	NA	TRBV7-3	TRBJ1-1	CASSEQGENTEAFF	TGTGCCAGCAGCGAACAGGGGGAGAACACTGAAGCTTTCTTT
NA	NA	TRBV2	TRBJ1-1	CASSQRGNRRDTEAFF	TGTGCCAGCAGTCAACGGGGCAATCGACGGGACACTGAAGCTTTCTTT
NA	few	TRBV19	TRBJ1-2	CASSVSVGHGYTF	TGTGCCAGTAGTGTCTCGGTGGGACATGGCTACACCTTC
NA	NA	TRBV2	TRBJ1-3	CASKTGSATFSGNTIYF	TGTGCCAGCAAGACCGGTTCGGCCACCTTCTCTGGAAACACCATATATTTT
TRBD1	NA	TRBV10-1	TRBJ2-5	CASSRTGGQETQYF	TGCGCCAGCAGTCGGACAGGGGGCCAAGAGACCCAGTACTTC
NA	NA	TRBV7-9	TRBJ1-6	CASSGGRVDSPLHF	TGTGCCAGCAGTGGTGGCAGGGTGGATTCACCCCTCCACTTT
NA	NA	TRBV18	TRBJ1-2	CASSPPEPPYGYTF	TGTGCCAGCTCACCTCCGGAGCCACCATATGGCTACACCTTC
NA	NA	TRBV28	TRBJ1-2	CAGGSNYGYTF	TGTGCCGGGGGTAGCAACTATGGCTACACCTTC
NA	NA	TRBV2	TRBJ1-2	CASSDAGLNYGYTF	TGTGCCAGCAGTGATGCGGGACTGAACTATGGCTACACCTTC
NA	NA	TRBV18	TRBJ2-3	CASSPPGRGGFTQYF	TGTGCCAGCTCACCACCGGGACGGGGCGGTTTTACGCAGTATTTT
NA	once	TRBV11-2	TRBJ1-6	CASSKLDGGSPLHF	TGTGCCAGCAGCAAACTCGACGGGGGGTCCCCCCTCCACTTT
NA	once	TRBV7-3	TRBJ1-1	CASSSQRGTEAFF	TGCGCCAGCAGCTCCCAAAGGGGCACTGAAGCTTTCTTT
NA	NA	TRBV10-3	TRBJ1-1	CASMGASAFF	TGTGCCAGCATGGGGGCTTCAGCTTTCTTT
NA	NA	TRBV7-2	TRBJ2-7	CASSLRGYEQYF	TGTGCCAGCAGCTTGAGGGGGTACGAGCAGTACTTC
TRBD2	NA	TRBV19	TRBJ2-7	CASSIESSGGGQYF	TGTGCCAGTAGTATAGAATCTAGCGGCGGCGGACAGTACTTC
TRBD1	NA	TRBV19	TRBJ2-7	CASTDRAAYEQYF	TGTGCCAGTACCGACAGGGCTGCCTACGAGCAGTACTTC
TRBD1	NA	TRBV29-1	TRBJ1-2	CSVISGTGFGYTF	TGCAGCGTGATCTCCGGGACAGGGTTTGGCTACACCTTC
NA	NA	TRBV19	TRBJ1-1	CASSIGVGVEGEAFF	TGTGCCAGTAGTATAGGGGTCGGGGTAGAGGGTGAAGCTTTCTTT
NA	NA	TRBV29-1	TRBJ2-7	CSVGAAQYEQYF	TGCAGCGTTGGGGCGGCCCAATACGAGCAGTACTTC
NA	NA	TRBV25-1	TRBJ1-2	CASSEGADYGYTF	TGTGCCAGCAGTGAGGGGGCAGACTATGGCTACACCTTC